The T cell receptor beta chain described here comes from a study of T cell repertoires in cytomegalovirus infection (dated by TCRdb to the late 2010s). For context, the study as a whole: Donor HLA type was relevant to the analysis, because carriage of CMV infection together with the matching HLA type was indicated by public TCR beta signatures. The paper's findings and limits, for the study overall: Carriers of CMV infection plus the relevant HLA type were discriminated by the cumulative frequency of public TCR beta family members in the study cohort and in an independent roughly 350-donor cohort. In the ex vivo response, HLA-C-restricted CMV-specific TCR beta clonotypes were dominant, and in two of eight donors the single most frequent clonotype came from this HLA-C-restricted group.

For this clonotype: This clone's antigen is unknown. It has no much larger one-base neighbor in the sample; base qualities were not kept.

TCRdb lists the instrument as Illumina HiSeq 1500. Clones were called with MiXCR by TCRdb after fastp trimmed the public reads at Q25, and only in-frame beta chains were retained. Every entry covers one CDR3 protein and lists the most common genes and DNA from its rows. The table for this sample lists 100,000 to 150,000 distinct CDR3 sequences; more than 20% of them were counted only once. About 37% of the sample is taken by the ten largest. The CDR3 sequence holds 15 residues, the cysteine and phenylalanine included. The kept DNA is CDR3 alone, 45 bases in frame from the first base. CDR1 is given as SGHAT and CDR2 as FQNNGV, both from the germline V gene. Relative to germline, V is 1 base shorter and J is 5 bases shorter, with 14 bases between their ends.

The clonotype was recovered from a human donor in good health (CMV status not recorded). Some clones in this sample may be carry-over from other donors' samples. Specimen: PBMCs, sequenced either directly or after in vitro stimulation (not recorded which). The receptor chain draws on TRBV11-2 and TRBJ2-5; the best D guess is TRBD2, with 6 bases matching. The CDR3 has the sequence CASSLGGSGGETQYF. The sequenced DNA: TGTGCCAGCAGCTTAGGGGGGTCTGGAGGGGAGACCCAGTACTTC.